This is a list of T cell receptor beta chains from one sample in a study of naive and memory T cell subsets. TCRdb passed the UMI-ligation and nested PCR reads through MiXCR, listing each CDR3 protein once. The sample shows 30,000 to 40,000 distinct CDR3 sequences, around 18% of them seen only once. Material: effector memory CD4+ T cells from blood. These receptors all stem from a human donor in good health. Each CDR3 is given with its conserved first and last residue. A D gene is named only where the DNA matches it firmly. Size tells how often a clone was seen (once, few, many) or the class of an expanded clone, and some rows leave it out.

>TRBV12-3/TRBV12-4|few|TRBJ1-6|.
CASSVNRDSPLHF
TGTGCCAGCAGTGTAAACAGGGATTCACCCCTCCACTTT
>TRBV2|.|TRBJ1-5|.
CASSERLHQPQHF
TGTGCCAGCAGTGAACGTCTTCATCAGCCCCAGCATTTT
>TRBV20-1|many|TRBJ2-2|TRBD2
CSARDAGTSVTGELFF
TGCAGTGCTAGAGACGCCGGGACTAGCGTCACCGGGGAGCTGTTTTTT
>TRBV11-2|few|TRBJ2-2|TRBD2
CASSWTSGSTGELFF
TGTGCCAGCAGTTGGACTAGCGGGAGCACCGGGGAGCTGTTTTTT
>TRBV7-2|many|TRBJ2-2|.
CASSLVRRLGTGELFF
TGTGCCAGCAGCTTAGTTCGGCGTCTGGGGACCGGGGAGCTGTTTTTT
>TRBV19|.|TRBJ2-5|.
CASSILFSATGSEGETQYF
TGTGCCAGTAGTATTCTTTTCAGCGCGACTGGGTCGGAGGGGGAGACCCAGTACTTC
>TRBV11-1|few|TRBJ2-1|TRBD2
CASSFGSGRLDNEQFF
TGTGCCAGCAGCTTCGGTAGCGGGAGGTTGGACAATGAGCAGTTCTTC
>TRBV10-3|medium-sized|TRBJ1-2|.
CAISESLSGGYTF
TGTGCCATCAGTGAGTCTCTCTCGGGAGGCTACACCTTC
>TRBV9|many|TRBJ2-1|TRBD1
CASSVGDRDYNEQFF
TGTGCCAGCAGCGTAGGGGACAGGGACTACAATGAGCAGTTCTTC
>TRBV7-2|.|TRBJ2-5|.
CASSAGPKETQYF
TGTGCCAGCAGCGCCGGACCTAAAGAGACCCAGTACTTC
>TRBV25-1|.|TRBJ1-5|.
CASSDRSDHPQHF
TGTGCCAGCAGTGATCGGTCAGACCATCCCCAGCATTTT
>TRBV6-1|many|TRBJ1-4|TRBD1
CASSWGTGAEKLFF
TGTGCCAGCAGTTGGGGGACAGGGGCTGAAAAACTGTTTTTT
>TRBV2|.|TRBJ2-1|TRBD2
CATRPREGHNEQFF
TGTGCCACCCGCCCCCGGGAGGGCCACAATGAGCAGTTCTTC
>TRBV11-2|few|TRBJ2-3|TRBD2
CASSGARSSGSSGQYF
TGTGCCAGCAGCGGAGCTCGTTCTAGCGGGAGCTCTGGGCAGTATTTT
>TRBV20-1|few|TRBJ2-5|.
CSARDYTGAQETQYF
TGCAGTGCTAGAGATTACACTGGAGCTCAAGAGACCCAGTACTTC
>TRBV10-3|many|TRBJ2-3|TRBD2
CAISEGLSGRTADTQYF
TGTGCCATCAGTGAGGGTCTTAGCGGGAGAACTGCAGATACGCAGTATTTT
>TRBV3-1|few|TRBJ2-3|.
CASSLPPTDTQYF
TGTGCCAGCAGCCTCCCTCCCACAGATACGCAGTATTTT
>TRBV28|few|TRBJ2-2|.
CASRRGTGELFF
TGTGCCAGCCGTAGAGGAACCGGGGAGCTGTTTTTT
>TRBV5-1|.|TRBJ2-3|.
CASSRFGDRDTQYF
TGCGCCAGCAGCCGGTTCGGGGACCGGGATACGCAGTATTTT
>TRBV28|.|TRBJ2-7|.
CASRGGGIGSYEQYF
TGTGCCAGCAGGGGAGGGGGTATCGGGTCCTACGAGCAGTACTTC
>TRBV14|many|TRBJ1-1|.
CASSQGVIRPNTEAFF
TGTGCCAGCAGCCAAGGTGTTATCCGGCCGAACACTGAAGCTTTCTTT
>TRBV27|once|TRBJ2-2|TRBD2
CASSPQASGANTGELFF
TGTGCCAGCAGTCCACAAGCTAGCGGGGCGAACACCGGGGAGCTGTTTTTT
>TRBV6-5|few|TRBJ2-7|TRBD2
CASSYIRAGGSYEQYF
TGTGCCAGCAGTTACATTAGAGCGGGAGGCTCCTACGAGCAGTACTTC
>TRBV20-1|many|TRBJ2-1|.
CSASGRGRAGYNEQFF
TGCAGTGCTAGTGGTAGGGGGCGTGCGGGATACAATGAGCAGTTCTTC
>TRBV7-9|many|TRBJ1-4|TRBD1
CASSSQGGSGEKLFF
TGTGCCAGCAGCTCCCAAGGGGGCTCGGGTGAAAAACTGTTTTTT
>TRBV5-1|.|TRBJ2-5|.
CASSFPGGGQETQYF
TGCGCCAGCAGCTTTCCTGGGGGTGGACAAGAGACCCAGTACTTC
>TRBV7-2|.|TRBJ2-7|TRBD1
CASSLVGQGALREQYF
TGTGCCAGCAGCTTAGTTGGACAGGGGGCTCTCCGGGAGCAGTACTTC
>TRBV5-1|few|TRBJ1-3|TRBD1
CASSRDRLLSYSSGNTIYF
TGCGCCAGCAGCCGGGACAGGTTACTCTCCTATAGCTCTGGAAACACCATATATTTT
>TRBV7-9|.|TRBJ2-2|.
CASSLPPPNTGELFF
TGTGCCAGCAGCTTGCCCCCACCGAACACCGGGGAGCTGTTTTTT
>TRBV20-1|many|TRBJ1-3|.
CSARGTSGNTIYF
TGCAGTGCTAGGGGTACATCTGGAAACACCATATATTTT
>TRBV9|few|TRBJ2-7|TRBD1
CASSAGQPSSYEQYF
TGTGCCAGCAGCGCGGGACAGCCTAGCTCCTACGAGCAGTACTTC
>TRBV6-1|few|TRBJ1-2|.
CASSEDYGYTF
TGTGCCAGCAGTGAGGACTATGGCTACACCTTC
>TRBV28|many|TRBJ1-1|.
CASSGGGSATEAFF
TGTGCCAGCAGTGGGGGGGGGAGTGCCACTGAAGCTTTCTTT
>TRBV30|.|TRBJ1-1|.
CAWKGRRVVDTEAFF
TGTGCCTGGAAGGGCAGAAGGGTCGTGGACACTGAAGCTTTCTTT
>TRBV19|many|TRBJ1-1|.
CASSSTGSSFLNTEAFF
TGTGCCAGTAGTAGTACCGGGTCCTCGTTTTTGAACACTGAAGCTTTCTTT
>TRBV14|.|TRBJ2-5|TRBD2
CASSQTGTTQETQYF
TGTGCCAGCAGCCAAACCGGGACTACACAAGAGACCCAGTACTTC
>TRBV30|many|TRBJ2-3|TRBD2
CAWSWRESTDTQYF
TGTGCCTGGAGTTGGCGGGAGAGCACAGATACGCAGTATTTT
>TRBV7-9|.|TRBJ2-3|.
CASNRDTTDTQYF
TGTGCCAGTAACCGGGACACCACAGATACGCAGTATTTT
>TRBV5-1|many|TRBJ2-1|.
CASHQESSYNEQFF
TGCGCCAGCCACCAGGAAAGCTCCTACAATGAGCAGTTCTTC
>TRBV28|few|TRBJ2-3|.
CASSSPADTQYF
TGTGCCAGCAGTTCCCCGGCAGATACGCAGTATTTT
>TRBV28|.|TRBJ2-4|TRBD1
CASSPGGKNIQYF
TGTGCCAGCAGTCCAGGGGGAAAGAACATTCAGTACTTC
>TRBV29-1|many|TRBJ2-7|.
CSAYGGIGAGYEQYF
TGCAGCGCTTATGGGGGGATAGGGGCCGGCTACGAGCAGTACTTC
>TRBV21-1|medium-sized|TRBJ2-3|.
CASSKRQGGPFTDTQYF
TGTGCCAGCAGCAAAAGGCAAGGCGGCCCCTTCACAGATACGCAGTATTTT
>TRBV6-1|.|TRBJ1-6|.
CASSDRSSYNSPLHF
TGTGCCAGCAGCGATAGAAGCTCCTATAATTCACCCCTCCACTTT
>TRBV30|.|TRBJ1-4|.
CAWSVVGGRGEKLFF
TGTGCCTGGAGTGTAGTGGGGGGGCGCGGTGAAAAACTGTTTTTT
>TRBV28|.|TRBJ1-5|.
CASRTSGWGNNQPQHF
TGTGCCAGCAGAACGAGCGGGTGGGGTAACAATCAGCCCCAGCATTTT
>TRBV2|.|TRBJ2-1|TRBD2
CASRAGLAGGHEQFF
TGTGCCAGCAGAGCGGGACTAGCGGGAGGGCATGAGCAGTTCTTC
>TRBV27|many|TRBJ2-7|TRBD1
CASSPTGAKNYEQYF
TGTGCCAGCAGTCCGACAGGGGCGAAAAACTACGAGCAGTACTTC
>TRBV5-5|few|TRBJ1-2|.
CASSLSRLGYGYTF
TGTGCCAGCAGCTTGTCCCGACTGGGCTATGGCTACACCTTC
>TRBV20-1|.|TRBJ2-3|.
CSASPGFSTDTQYF
TGCAGTGCTAGTCCGGGCTTCAGCACAGATACGCAGTATTTT
>TRBV6-6|few|TRBJ1-5|.
CASSYSEGGNQPQHF
TGTGCCAGCAGTTACTCGGAGGGAGGGAATCAGCCCCAGCATTTT
>TRBV19|few|TRBJ2-7|TRBD1
CASSIRPHSGGNEQYF
TGTGCCAGTAGTATACGCCCCCACTCAGGGGGAAATGAGCAGTACTTC
>TRBV28|many|TRBJ2-5|.
CASRPQGQETQYF
TGTGCCAGCAGACCTCAGGGCCAAGAGACCCAGTACTTC
>TRBV27|many|TRBJ1-3|.
CASSLRGSGNTIYF
TGTGCCAGCAGTTTACGGGGCAGCGGAAACACCATATATTTT
>TRBV25-1|.|TRBJ2-1|.
CASSASYNEQFF
TGTGCCAGCAGTGCAAGTTACAATGAGCAGTTCTTC
>TRBV15|few|TRBJ2-3|TRBD2
CATSNRDYFTDTQYF
TGTGCCACCAGCAACCGGGACTACTTCACAGATACGCAGTATTTT
>TRBV6-5|few|TRBJ1-2|.
CASTDAVANYGYTF
TGTGCCAGCACGGACGCAGTGGCTAACTATGGCTACACCTTC
>TRBV3-1|few|TRBJ1-5|.
CASSQGRASNQPQHF
TGTGCCAGCAGCCAAGGCAGGGCTAGCAATCAGCCCCAGCATTTT
>TRBV11-2|few|TRBJ2-1|.
CASSERALGLNEQFF
TGTGCCAGCAGCGAGCGGGCCTTAGGGCTCAATGAGCAGTTCTTC
>TRBV15|.|TRBJ2-1|.
CATSRRPLNEQFF
TGTGCCACCAGCAGGCGACCTCTGAATGAGCAGTTCTTC